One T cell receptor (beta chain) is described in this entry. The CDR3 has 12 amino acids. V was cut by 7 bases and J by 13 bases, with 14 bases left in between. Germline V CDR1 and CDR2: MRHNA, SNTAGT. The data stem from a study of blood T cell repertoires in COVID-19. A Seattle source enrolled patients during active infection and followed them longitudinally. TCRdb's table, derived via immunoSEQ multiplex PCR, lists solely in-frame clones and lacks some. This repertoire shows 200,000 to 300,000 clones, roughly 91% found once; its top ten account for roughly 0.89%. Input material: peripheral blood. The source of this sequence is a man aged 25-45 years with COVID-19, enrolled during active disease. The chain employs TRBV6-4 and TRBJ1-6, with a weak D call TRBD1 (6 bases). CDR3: CASTNREFPLHF. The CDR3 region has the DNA TGTGCCAGCACCAACAGGGAATTTCCCCTCCACTTT.